This TCR beta chain was sequenced during a study of shared clonotypes between healthy human individuals. Study-wide results and caveats: Few donors restricted represented genetic and exposure-history diversity.

About this clone itself: Its antigen is currently unknown.

Each donor was a Caucasian adult residing in Nashville, Tennessee. CCR7-negative CD45RA+ TemRA cells were combined with CD45RO+ cells to form CD8 memory. Repertoires were generated with immunoSEQ multiplex PCR, while TCRdb's copy carries only in-frame clones and drops some. The sample has about 690,000 clones, about 92% seen once. This CDR3 is built from 17 residues. Looked up from germline, CDR1 is PRHDT and CDR2 is FYEKMQ (reference sequence). The J segment lost 2 bases and the V segment lost 6 bases, leaving 10 bases of the junction unmatched. The V gene is TRBV13, the J gene TRBJ2-6; 7 nucleotides line up with TRBD2. This sequence originates from a man younger than 30 in good health. Some clones in this sample may be carry-over from other donors' samples. The sequencing sample was made of memory CD8+ T cells from PBMCs. Subset given: CD45RO+ cells pooled with CCR7-negative TemRA cells. CDR3 amino acids: CASRPGGGGAGANVLTF. The CDR3, as DNA: TGTGCCAGCAGACCCGGCGGGGGTGGGGCTGGGGCCAACGTCCTGACTTTC.